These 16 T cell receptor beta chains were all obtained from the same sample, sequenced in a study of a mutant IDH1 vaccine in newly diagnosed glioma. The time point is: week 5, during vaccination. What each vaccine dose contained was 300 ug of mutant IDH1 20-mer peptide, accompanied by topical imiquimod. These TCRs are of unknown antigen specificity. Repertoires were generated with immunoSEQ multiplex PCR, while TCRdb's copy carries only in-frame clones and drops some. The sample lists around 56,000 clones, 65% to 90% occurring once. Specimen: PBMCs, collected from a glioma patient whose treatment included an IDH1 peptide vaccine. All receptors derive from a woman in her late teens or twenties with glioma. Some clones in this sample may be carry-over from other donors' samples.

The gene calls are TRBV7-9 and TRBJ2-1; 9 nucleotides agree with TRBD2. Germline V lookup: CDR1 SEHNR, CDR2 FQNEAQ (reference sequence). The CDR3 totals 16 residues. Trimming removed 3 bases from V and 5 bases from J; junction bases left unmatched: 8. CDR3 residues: CASSFGGGVLDNEQFF. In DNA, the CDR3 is TGTGCCAGCAGCTTTGGCGGGGGGGTGCTAGACAATGAGCAGTTCTTC.

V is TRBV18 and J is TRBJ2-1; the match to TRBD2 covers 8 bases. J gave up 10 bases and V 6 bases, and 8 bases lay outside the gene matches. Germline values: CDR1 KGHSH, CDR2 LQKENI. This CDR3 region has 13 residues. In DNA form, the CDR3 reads TGTGCCAGCTCTCCCGGACTAGCTTGGGAGCAGTTCTTC. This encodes CASSPGLAWEQFF.

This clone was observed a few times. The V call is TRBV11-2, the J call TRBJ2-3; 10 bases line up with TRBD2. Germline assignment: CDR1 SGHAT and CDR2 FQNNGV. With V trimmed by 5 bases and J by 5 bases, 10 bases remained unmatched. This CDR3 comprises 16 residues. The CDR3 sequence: CASSLLLAGRGDTQYF. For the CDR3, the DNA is TGTGCCAGCAGCCTCCTACTAGCGGGGAGAGGAGATACGCAGTATTTT.

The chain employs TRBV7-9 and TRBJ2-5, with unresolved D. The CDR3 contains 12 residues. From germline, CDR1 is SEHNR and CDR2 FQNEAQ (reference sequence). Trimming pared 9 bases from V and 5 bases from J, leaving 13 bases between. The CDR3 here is CASSMVGETQYF. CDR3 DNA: TGTGCCAGTTCGATGGTCGGGGAGACCCAGTACTTC.

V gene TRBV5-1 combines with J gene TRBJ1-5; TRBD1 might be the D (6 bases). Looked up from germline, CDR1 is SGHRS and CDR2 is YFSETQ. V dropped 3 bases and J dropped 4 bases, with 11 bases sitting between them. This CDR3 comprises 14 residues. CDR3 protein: CASSSGGWNQPQHF. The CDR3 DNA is TGCGCCAGCAGCTCGGGGGGCTGGAATCAGCCCCAGCATTTT.

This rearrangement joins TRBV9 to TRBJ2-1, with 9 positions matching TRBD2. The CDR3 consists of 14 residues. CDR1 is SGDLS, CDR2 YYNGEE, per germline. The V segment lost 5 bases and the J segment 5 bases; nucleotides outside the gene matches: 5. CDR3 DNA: TGTGCCAGCAGAGCGGGAGGCATCCACAATGAGCAGTTCTTC. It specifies CASRAGGIHNEQFF.

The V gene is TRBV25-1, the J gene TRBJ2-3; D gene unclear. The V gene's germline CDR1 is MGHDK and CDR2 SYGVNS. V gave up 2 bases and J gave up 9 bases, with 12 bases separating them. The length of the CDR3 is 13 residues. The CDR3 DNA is TGTGCCAGCAGTGAAATCGGGCGTTGGACGCAGTATTTT. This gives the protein CASSEIGRWTQYF.

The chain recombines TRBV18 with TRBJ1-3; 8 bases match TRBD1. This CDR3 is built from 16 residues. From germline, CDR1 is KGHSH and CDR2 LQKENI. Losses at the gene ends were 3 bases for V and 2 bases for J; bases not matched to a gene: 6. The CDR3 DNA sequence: TGTGCCAGCTCACCCCTGGACAGGGTGACTGGAAACACCATATATTTT. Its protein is CASSPLDRVTGNTIYF.

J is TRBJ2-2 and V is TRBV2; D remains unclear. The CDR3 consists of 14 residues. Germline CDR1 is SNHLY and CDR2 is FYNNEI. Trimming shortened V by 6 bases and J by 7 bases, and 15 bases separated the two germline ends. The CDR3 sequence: CASRPPTSSGELFF. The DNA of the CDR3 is TGTGCCAGCAGGCCGCCGACGAGTAGCGGGGAGCTGTTTTTT.

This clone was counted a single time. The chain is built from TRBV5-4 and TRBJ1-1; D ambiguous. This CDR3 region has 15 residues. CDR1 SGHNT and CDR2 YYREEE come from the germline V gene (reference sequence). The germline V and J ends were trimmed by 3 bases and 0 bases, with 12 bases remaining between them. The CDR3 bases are TGTGCCAGCAGCTCTTACGGAGGCCTGAACACTGAAGCTTTCTTT. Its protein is CASSSYGGLNTEAFF.

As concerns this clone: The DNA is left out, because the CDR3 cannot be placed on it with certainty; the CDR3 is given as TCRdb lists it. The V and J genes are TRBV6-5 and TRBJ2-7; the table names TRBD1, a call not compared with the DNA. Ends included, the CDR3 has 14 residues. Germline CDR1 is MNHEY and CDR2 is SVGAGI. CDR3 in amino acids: CASSSSAGNYEQYF.

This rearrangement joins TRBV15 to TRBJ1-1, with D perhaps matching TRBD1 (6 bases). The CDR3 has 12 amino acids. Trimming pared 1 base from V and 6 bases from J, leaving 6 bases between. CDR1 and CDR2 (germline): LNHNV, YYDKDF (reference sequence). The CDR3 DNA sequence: TGTGCCACCAGCAGAGGGACAGCTGAAGCTTTCTTT. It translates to CATSRGTAEAFF.

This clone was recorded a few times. The CDR3 nucleotides are TGTGCCAGCAGCCTTAGTGGGAAGTCTGAAGCTTTCTTT. It yields the protein CASSLSGKSEAFF. The chain combines TRBV4-2 with TRBJ1-1, with D unresolved. V was cut by 4 bases and J by 6 bases, with 12 bases left in between. Germline V gene data show CDR1 as LGHNA and CDR2 as YNFKEQ. CDR3 length equals 13 residues.

CDR3 sequence: CASSHEEGASYEQYF. CDR3 DNA: TGCGCCAGCAGCCACGAGGAGGGAGCCTCCTACGAGCAGTACTTC. This chain joins TRBV4-3 and TRBJ2-7; possible D gene TRBD2, 6 bases. From germline, CDR1 is LGHNA and CDR2 YSLEER. The CDR3 covers 15 residues. Trimming took 3 bases from V and 0 from J, leaving 12 bases between them.

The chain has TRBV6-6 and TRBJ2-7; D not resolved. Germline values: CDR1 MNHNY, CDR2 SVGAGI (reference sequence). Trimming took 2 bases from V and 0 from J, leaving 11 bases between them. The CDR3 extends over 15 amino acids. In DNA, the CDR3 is TGTGCCAGCAGTTACCGTGACGAGCTCTCCTACGAGCAGTACTTC. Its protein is CASSYRDELSYEQYF.

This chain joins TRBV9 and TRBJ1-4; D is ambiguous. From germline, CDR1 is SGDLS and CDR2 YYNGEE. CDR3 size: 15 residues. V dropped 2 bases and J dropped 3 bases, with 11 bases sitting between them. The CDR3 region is CASSVGRVANEKLFF. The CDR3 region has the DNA TGTGCCAGCAGCGTCGGGCGAGTAGCTAATGAAAAACTGTTTTTT.